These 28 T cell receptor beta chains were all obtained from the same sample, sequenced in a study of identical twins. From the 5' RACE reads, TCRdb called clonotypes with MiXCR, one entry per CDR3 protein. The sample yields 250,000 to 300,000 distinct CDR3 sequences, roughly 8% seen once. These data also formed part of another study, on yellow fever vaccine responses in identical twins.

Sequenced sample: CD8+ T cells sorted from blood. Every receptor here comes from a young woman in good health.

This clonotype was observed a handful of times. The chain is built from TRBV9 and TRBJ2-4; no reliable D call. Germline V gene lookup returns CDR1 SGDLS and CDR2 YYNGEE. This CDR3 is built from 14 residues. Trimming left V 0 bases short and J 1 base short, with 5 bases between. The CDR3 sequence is CASSVVGAKNIQYF. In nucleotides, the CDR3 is TGTGCCAGCAGCGTAGTGGGGGCCAAAAACATTCAGTACTTC.

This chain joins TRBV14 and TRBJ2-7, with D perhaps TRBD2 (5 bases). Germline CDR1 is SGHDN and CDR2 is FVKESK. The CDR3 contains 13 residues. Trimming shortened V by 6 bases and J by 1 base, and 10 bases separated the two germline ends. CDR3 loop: CASRGEPSYEQYF. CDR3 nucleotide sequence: TGTGCCAGCAGGGGAGAACCATCCTACGAGCAGTACTTC.

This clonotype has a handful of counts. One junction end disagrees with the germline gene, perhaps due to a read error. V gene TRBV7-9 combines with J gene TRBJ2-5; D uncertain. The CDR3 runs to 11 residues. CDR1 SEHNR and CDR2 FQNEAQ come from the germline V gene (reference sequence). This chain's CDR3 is CASSLLGFVAF. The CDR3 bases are TGTGCCAGCAGCTTATTAGGTTTCGTGGCCTTC.

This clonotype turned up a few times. CDR3 sequence: CSVEDQQLYEQYF. The CDR3 DNA follows: TGCAGCGTTGAAGATCAACAGCTCTACGAGCAGTACTTC. The V gene is TRBV29-1, the J gene TRBJ2-7; unclear D gene. Between the trimmed V and J ends, which lost 0 bases and 3 bases, there was a span of 9 bases. Germline V lookup: CDR1 SQVTM, CDR2 ANQGSEA. This CDR3 spans 13 amino acids.

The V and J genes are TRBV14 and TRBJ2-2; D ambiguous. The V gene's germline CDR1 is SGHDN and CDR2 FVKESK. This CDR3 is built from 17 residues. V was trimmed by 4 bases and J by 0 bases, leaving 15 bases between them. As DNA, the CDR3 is TGTGCCAGCAGCCTAAACCGTCTATCCTCGAACACCGGGGAGCTGTTTTTT. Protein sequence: CASSLNRLSSNTGELFF. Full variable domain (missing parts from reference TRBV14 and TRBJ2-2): EAGVTQFPSHSVIEKGQTVTLRCDPISGHDNLYWYRRVMGKEIKFLLHFVKESKQDESGMPNNRFLAERTGGTYSTLKVQPAELEDSGVYFCASSLNRLSSNTGELFFGEGSRLTVL.

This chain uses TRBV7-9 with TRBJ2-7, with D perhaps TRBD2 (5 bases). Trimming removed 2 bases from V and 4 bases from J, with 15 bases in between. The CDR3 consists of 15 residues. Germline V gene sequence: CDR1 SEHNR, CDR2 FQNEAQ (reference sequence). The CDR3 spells CASSLSIGELYEQYF. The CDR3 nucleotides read TGTGCCAGCAGCTTATCAATCGGGGAGCTTTACGAGCAGTACTTC.

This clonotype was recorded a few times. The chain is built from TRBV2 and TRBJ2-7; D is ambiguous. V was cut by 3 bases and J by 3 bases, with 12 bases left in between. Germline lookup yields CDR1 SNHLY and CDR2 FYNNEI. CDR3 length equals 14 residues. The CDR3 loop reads CASSEADSIYEQYF. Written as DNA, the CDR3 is TGTGCCAGCAGTGAGGCGGATTCCATCTACGAGCAGTACTTC. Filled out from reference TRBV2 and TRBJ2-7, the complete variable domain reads EPEVTQTPSHQVTQMGQEVILRCVPISNHLYFYWYRQILGQKVEFLVSFYNNEISEKSEIFDDQFSVERPDGSNFTLKIRSTKLEDSAMYFCASSEADSIYEQYFGPGTRLTVT.

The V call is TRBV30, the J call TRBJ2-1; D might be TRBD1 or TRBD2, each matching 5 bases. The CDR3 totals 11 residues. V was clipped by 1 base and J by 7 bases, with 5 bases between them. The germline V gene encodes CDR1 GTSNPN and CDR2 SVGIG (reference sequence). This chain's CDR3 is CAWSGGNEQFF. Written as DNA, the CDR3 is TGTGCCTGGAGTGGGGGGAATGAGCAGTTCTTC.

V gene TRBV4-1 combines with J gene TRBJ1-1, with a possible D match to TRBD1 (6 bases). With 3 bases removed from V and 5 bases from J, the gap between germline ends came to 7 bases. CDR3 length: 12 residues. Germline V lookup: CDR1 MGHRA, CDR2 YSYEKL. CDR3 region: CASSQGQTEAFF. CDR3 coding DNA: TGCGCCAGCAGCCAGGGACAAACTGAAGCTTTCTTT.

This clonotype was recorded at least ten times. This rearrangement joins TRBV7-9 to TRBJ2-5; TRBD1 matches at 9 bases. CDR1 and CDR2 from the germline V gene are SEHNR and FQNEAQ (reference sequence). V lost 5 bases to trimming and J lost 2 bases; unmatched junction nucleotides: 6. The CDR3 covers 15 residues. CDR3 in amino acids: CASSPGQGYQETQYF. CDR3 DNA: TGTGCCAGCAGCCCGGGACAGGGATATCAAGAGACCCAGTACTTC. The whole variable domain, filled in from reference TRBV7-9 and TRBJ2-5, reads DTGVSQNPRHKITKRGQNVTFRCDPISEHNRLYWYRQTLGQGPEFLTYFQNEAQLEKSRLLSDRFSAERPKGSFSTLEIQRTEQGDSAMYLCASSPGQGYQETQYFGPGTRLLVL.

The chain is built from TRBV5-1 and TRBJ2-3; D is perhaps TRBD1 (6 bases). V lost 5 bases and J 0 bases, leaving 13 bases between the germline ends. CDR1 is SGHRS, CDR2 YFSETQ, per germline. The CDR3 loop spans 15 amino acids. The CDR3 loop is CASSFEDSSTDTQYF. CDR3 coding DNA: TGCGCCAGCAGTTTCGAGGACAGTAGCACAGATACGCAGTATTTT. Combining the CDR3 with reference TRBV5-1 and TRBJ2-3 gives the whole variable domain KAGVTQTPRYLIKTRGQQVTLSCSPISGHRSVSWYQQTPGQGLQFLFEYFSETQRNKGNFPGRFSGRQFSNSRSEMNVSTLELGDSALYLCASSFEDSSTDTQYFGPGTRLTVL.

For the CDR3, the DNA is TGTGCCAGCAGCTTCAGGGTTGGGGACACTGAAGCTTTCTTT. Protein sequence: CASSFRVGDTEAFF. The V gene is TRBV9, the J gene TRBJ1-1; the D gene is possibly TRBD1 (5 bases). V lost 4 bases to trimming and J lost 3 bases, with 13 bases between them. Germline CDR1 is SGDLS and CDR2 is YYNGEE. The CDR3 is 14 amino acids.

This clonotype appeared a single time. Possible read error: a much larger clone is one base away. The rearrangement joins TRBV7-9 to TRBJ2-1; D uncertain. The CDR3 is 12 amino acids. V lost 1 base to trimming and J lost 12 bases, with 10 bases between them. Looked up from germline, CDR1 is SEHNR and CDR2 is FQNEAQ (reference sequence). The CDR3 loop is CASSLVGDVQFF. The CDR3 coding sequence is TGTGCCAGCAGCTTAGTTGGGGATGTGCAGTTCTTC.

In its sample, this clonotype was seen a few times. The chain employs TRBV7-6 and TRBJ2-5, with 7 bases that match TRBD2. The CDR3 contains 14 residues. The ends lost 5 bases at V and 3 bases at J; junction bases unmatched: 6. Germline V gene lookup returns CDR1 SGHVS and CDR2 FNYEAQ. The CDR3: CASSPGTTEETQYF. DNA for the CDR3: TGTGCCAGCAGCCCAGGGACTACCGAAGAGACCCAGTACTTC.

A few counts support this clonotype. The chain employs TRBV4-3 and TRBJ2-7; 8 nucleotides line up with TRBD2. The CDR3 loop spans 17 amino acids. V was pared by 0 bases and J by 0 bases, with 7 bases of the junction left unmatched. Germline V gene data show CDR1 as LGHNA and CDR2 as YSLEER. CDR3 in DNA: TGCGCCAGCAGCCAAGATGAGTCCGGGACTAGCTCCTACGAGCAGTACTTC. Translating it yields CASSQDESGTSSYEQYF.

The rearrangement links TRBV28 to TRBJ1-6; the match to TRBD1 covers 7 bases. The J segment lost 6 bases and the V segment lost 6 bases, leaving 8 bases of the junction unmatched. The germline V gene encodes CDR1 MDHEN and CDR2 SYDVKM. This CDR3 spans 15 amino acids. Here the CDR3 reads CASRSRQGANSPLHF. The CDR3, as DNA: TGTGCCAGCAGATCAAGACAGGGCGCTAATTCACCCCTCCACTTT.

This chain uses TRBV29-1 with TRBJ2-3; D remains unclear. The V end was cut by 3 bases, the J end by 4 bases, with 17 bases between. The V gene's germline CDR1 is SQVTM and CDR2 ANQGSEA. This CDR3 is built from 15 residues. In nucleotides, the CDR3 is TGCAGCGTTGATGGGGATCCGACGGCCCCAGATACGCAGTATTTT. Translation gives CSVDGDPTAPDTQYF.

The CDR3 here is CASSFPGPDEQYF. CDR3 DNA sequence: TGTGCCAGCAGCTTCCCAGGGCCTGACGAGCAGTACTTC. The chain employs TRBV7-9 and TRBJ2-7; TRBD1 is a possible D gene (5 bases). The CDR3 is 13 amino acids. The V and J ends lost 3 bases and 5 bases respectively, with 11 bases between them. Germline assignment: CDR1 SEHNR and CDR2 FQNEAQ (reference sequence).

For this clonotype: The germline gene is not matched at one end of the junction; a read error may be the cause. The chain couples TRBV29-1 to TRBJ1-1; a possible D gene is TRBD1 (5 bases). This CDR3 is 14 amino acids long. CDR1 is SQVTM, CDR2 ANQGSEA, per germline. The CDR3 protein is CSVDDQGPGTEPFF. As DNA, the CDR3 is TGCAGCGTTGATGATCAGGGCCCGGGAACTGAACCTTTCTTT.

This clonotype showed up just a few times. This CDR3 reads CASSRTRLAWDTQYF. As DNA, the CDR3 is TGTGCCAGCTCACGCACGCGACTAGCATGGGATACGCAGTATTTT. The chain recombines TRBV3-1 with TRBJ2-3; 7 bases align to TRBD2. With V trimmed by 8 bases and J by 6 bases, 14 bases remained unmatched. The germline CDR1 and CDR2 sequences are LGHDT and YNNKEL (reference sequence). The CDR3 consists of 15 residues.

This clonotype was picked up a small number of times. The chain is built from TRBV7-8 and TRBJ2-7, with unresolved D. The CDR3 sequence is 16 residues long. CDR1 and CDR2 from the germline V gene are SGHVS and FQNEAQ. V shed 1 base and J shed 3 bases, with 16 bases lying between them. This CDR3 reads CASSLGFGSPIYEQYF. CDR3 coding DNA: TGTGCCAGCAGCTTAGGGTTCGGGTCCCCGATCTACGAGCAGTACTTC.

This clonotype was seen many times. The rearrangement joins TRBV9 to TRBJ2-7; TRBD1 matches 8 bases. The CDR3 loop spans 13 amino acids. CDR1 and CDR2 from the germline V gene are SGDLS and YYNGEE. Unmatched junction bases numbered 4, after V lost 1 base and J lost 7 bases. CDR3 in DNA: TGTGCCAGCAGCGTACAGGGGGCTGGTGAGCAGTACTTC. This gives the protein CASSVQGAGEQYF.

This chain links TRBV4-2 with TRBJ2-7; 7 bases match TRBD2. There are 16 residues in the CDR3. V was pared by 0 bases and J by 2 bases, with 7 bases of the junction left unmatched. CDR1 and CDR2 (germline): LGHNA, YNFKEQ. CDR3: CASSQDPREGTYEQYF. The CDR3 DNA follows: TGTGCCAGCAGCCAAGACCCTAGGGAGGGAACCTACGAGCAGTACTTC.

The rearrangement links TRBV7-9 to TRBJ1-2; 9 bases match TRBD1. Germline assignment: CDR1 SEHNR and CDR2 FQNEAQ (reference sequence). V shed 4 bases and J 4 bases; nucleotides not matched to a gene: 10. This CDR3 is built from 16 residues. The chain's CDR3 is CASSSVKTGGGYGYTF. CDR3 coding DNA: TGTGCCAGCAGCTCCGTAAAAACAGGGGGCGGCTATGGCTACACCTTC.

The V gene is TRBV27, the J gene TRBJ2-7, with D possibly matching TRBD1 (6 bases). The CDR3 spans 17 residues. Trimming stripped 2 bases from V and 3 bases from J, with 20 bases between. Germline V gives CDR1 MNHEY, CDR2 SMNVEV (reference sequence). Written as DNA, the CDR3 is TGTGCCAGCAGTTTAAGAGGGGGTAACGTATATATCTACGAGCAGTACTTC. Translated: CASSLRGGNVYIYEQYF.

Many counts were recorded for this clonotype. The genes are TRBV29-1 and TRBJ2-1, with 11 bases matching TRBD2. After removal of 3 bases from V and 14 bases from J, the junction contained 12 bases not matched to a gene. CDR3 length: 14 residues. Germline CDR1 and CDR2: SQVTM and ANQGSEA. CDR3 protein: CSVDLGLAAKREFF. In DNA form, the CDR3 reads TGCAGCGTTGATTTGGGACTAGCGGCCAAAAGGGAGTTCTTC.

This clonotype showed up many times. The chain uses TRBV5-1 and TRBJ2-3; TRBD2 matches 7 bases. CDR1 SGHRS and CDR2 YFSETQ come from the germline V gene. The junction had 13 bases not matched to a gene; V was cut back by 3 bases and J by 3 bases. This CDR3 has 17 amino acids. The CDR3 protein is CASSWDYETYSTDTQYF. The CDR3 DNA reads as TGCGCCAGCAGCTGGGACTACGAGACTTATAGTACAGATACGCAGTATTTT. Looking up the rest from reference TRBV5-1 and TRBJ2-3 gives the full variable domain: KAGVTQTPRYLIKTRGQQVTLSCSPISGHRSVSWYQQTPGQGLQFLFEYFSETQRNKGNFPGRFSGRQFSNSRSEMNVSTLELGDSALYLCASSWDYETYSTDTQYFGPGTRLTVL.

The CDR3 coding sequence is TGTGCCAGCAGCTTAGGCTGGGGGACAGGGGCTCAATCTGAGCAGTTCTTC. Protein product: CASSLGWGTGAQSEQFF. This chain joins TRBV11-1 and TRBJ2-1, with 10 bases that match TRBD1. CDR3 size: 17 residues. In germline, CDR1 is SGHAT, CDR2 FQDESV (reference sequence). Trimming took 1 base from V and 9 from J; bases not matched to a gene: 12.